This TCR beta chain was documented in a study of blood T cell repertoires in COVID-19 (dated by TCRdb to 2020 to 2022). The study in broad terms: Samples from collaborators originated in the United States, Italy and Spain and spanned both the acute and convalescent phases of COVID-19. The prospective study material was composed of cDNA or gDNA derived from T cells, B-cell-depleted T cells, or PBMCs. Deeply sampled blood TCRbeta repertoires from subjects exposed to, actively infected with, or recovered from COVID-19 were included in the dataset. The repertoires were released in a freely available public database intended as a resource for research on the immune response to SARS-CoV-2. The samples were drawn from the first 160 participants of the ongoing ImmuneRACE study and from 1,254 subjects provided by 6 global collaborators. A de-identified subject ID, COVID-19 status, age in years and sex were almost always included in the sample metadata. Where HLA class I and class II types were available, the types were taken from metadata supplied by the sample provider, not from assay-based typing. The paper as a whole reports these results and caveats: Clinical and demographic metadata were provided uncurated, with the amount varying by source and participant.

TCRbeta CDR3 regions were amplified from genomic DNA by means of the immunoSEQ Assay, a bias-controlled multiplex PCR. Processing in the source paper ran as follows. Within the assay, amplification of reference gene primers was used to estimate how many nucleated cells each sample contained. To quantify the absolute abundance of each unique TCRbeta CDR3 rearrangement, sequence reads were collapsed and filtered. For each sample, productive Simpson clonality was calculated by taking the square root of Simpson's diversity index across productive rearrangements. Held by TCRdb, this immuneACCESS table contains in-frame sequences only and omits some clones. Under half of the omission traces to an unresolved V gene where checked; the cause of the rest is unknown. V and J calls and clone size are copied from that table; D and trimming were computed from the DNA. Across this sample there are roughly 400,000 clones, with 80% to 90% seen only once. The top ten clonotypes cover approximately 10% of the sample.

Participants in the prospective study were aged about 18 to 89 years, lived in 24 United States geographic areas, and enrolled through a virtual design. Cohort assignment in the prospective study relied on participant-reported clinical history from a screening survey and a study questionnaire. ImmuneRACE Cohort 3 recovered participants were defined by two consecutive negative NP/OP PCR tests, healthcare professional clearance, or symptom resolution. In the prospective study, whole blood, serum and a nasopharyngeal or oropharyngeal swab were collected from each participant by mobile phlebotomists. Participants in the prospective study had the option to provide additional blood draws and questionnaires over a 2-month period. Before DNA extraction, prospective study blood samples were shipped either frozen or at room temperature. Regarding this clone: It lacks a known antigen. No much larger clone exists at a distance of one base, and base qualities are not known. Different DNA sequences within this sample yield the same CDR3.

The cysteine opens and the phenylalanine closes a CDR3 of 15 amino acids. The read is trimmed to its CDR3 DNA, 45 bases read in frame from base 1. The germline V gene gives CDR1 as SGHRS and CDR2 as YFSETQ. V is reduced by 2 bases and J by 0 bases, leaving a spacing of 6 bases between them. The receptor chain draws on TRBV5-1 and TRBJ1-6; the D gene lacks a confident call. The source material was PBMCs or T cells enriched from blood (not recorded which). This receptor was taken from a woman between 45 and 65 years old who had recovered from COVID-19. The DNA sequence is given as TGCGCCAGCAGCTTTGAGGGCTCCTATAATTCACCCCTCCACTTT. It specifies CASSFEGSYNSPLHF.